The rows below give T cell receptor beta chains drawn from one sample of a study of regulatory T cells in long-lasting Graves disease. TCRdb independently ran MiXCR on the multiplex PCR reads; one entry per CDR3 protein. The sample contains 350,000 to 500,000 distinct CDR3 sequences, 12% to 15% of which appear only once. The sample was also linked to a second study, of T cells in Graves' hyperthyroidism and ophthalmopathy.

The sequencing here drew on peripheral blood mononuclear cells (PBMCs), taken at new diagnosis, from a patient treated with antithyroid drugs. The receptors stem from a woman aged 50 to 60 with Graves disease. The CDR3 runs from the conserved cysteine through the conserved F or W. A D gene is named only where the DNA matches it firmly. Not all rows give a size; the values are once, few, many and, for expanded clones, a class.

size: many; V: TRBV11-2; D: NA; J: TRBJ2-7; DNA: TGTGCCAGCAGCTTATCCGATAGGGGCGAGCAGTACTTC; CDR3: CASSLSDRGEQYF
size: NA; V: TRBV18; D: NA; J: TRBJ2-2; DNA: TGTGCCAGCTCACCAGACAGTTACTTGGCCGGGGAGCTGTTTTTT; CDR3: CASSPDSYLAGELFF
size: many; V: TRBV29-1; D: TRBD2; J: TRBJ2-7; DNA: TGCAGCGCCGGGACTACCAACTCCTACGAGCAGTACTTC; CDR3: CSAGTTNSYEQYF
size: NA; V: TRBV19; D: NA; J: TRBJ2-3; DNA: TGTGCCAGTAGTATTCGCCCCGGGATCCCGAAAGCAGATACGCAGTATTTT; CDR3: CASSIRPGIPKADTQYF
size: few; V: TRBV3-1; D: NA; J: TRBJ1-3; DNA: TGTGCCAGCAGCCAAGGTCCAGGGCCTGGAAACACCATATATTTT; CDR3: CASSQGPGPGNTIYF
size: many; V: TRBV18; D: NA; J: TRBJ2-7; DNA: TGTGCCAGCTTTACGGACTCCGGCTCCTACGAGCAGTACTTC; CDR3: CASFTDSGSYEQYF
size: NA; V: TRBV6-1; D: TRBD1; J: TRBJ2-2; DNA: TGTGCCAGCAGTGAATTGGCAGGGGGGAACACCGGGGAGCTGTTTTTT; CDR3: CASSELAGGNTGELFF
size: few; V: TRBV20-1; D: NA; J: TRBJ2-7; DNA: TGCAGTGCTAGCGGGATGAAGTCGGGAGAGCAGTACTTC; CDR3: CSASGMKSGEQYF
size: NA; V: TRBV29-1; D: NA; J: TRBJ1-1; DNA: TGCAGCGTTGTAGGACAGCCGAACACTGAAGCTTTCTTT; CDR3: CSVVGQPNTEAFF
size: few; V: TRBV5-1; D: TRBD2; J: TRBJ2-1; DNA: TGCGCCAGCAGCCCGAGACTAGCGGGAGGCCCAAGCGATGAGCAGTTCTTC; CDR3: CASSPRLAGGPSDEQFF
size: many; V: TRBV6-5; D: NA; J: TRBJ1-1; DNA: TGTGCCAGCAGTTATATCCGGGCGAACACTGAAGCTTTCTTT; CDR3: CASSYIRANTEAFF
size: many; V: TRBV5-1; D: TRBD2; J: TRBJ2-1; DNA: TGCGCCAGCAGCTTGGACACTAGCGTCTACAATGAGCAGTTCTTC; CDR3: CASSLDTSVYNEQFF
size: many; V: TRBV28; D: NA; J: TRBJ2-1; DNA: TGTGCCAGCACCACCTGGAGTGAGCAGTTCTTC; CDR3: CASTTWSEQFF
size: NA; V: TRBV4-1; D: NA; J: TRBJ1-5; DNA: TGCGCCAGCAGCCAAGACCCCAGTTGGGATCAGCCCCAGCATTTT; CDR3: CASSQDPSWDQPQHF
size: many; V: TRBV27; D: TRBD2; J: TRBJ2-2; DNA: TGTGCCAGCAGTTTTCCGAATCCAAGACTCGCGGGGGGGGTCGGGGAGCTGTTTTTT; CDR3: CASSFPNPRLAGGVGELFF
size: many; V: TRBV28; D: NA; J: TRBJ2-2; DNA: TGTGCCAGCAGTTTTTCCCAGGCCGGGACCGGGGAGCTGTTTTTT; CDR3: CASSFSQAGTGELFF
size: few; V: TRBV7-2; D: TRBD2; J: TRBJ2-7; DNA: TGTGCCAGCAGCTTATCGGGACTAGCGGGAGATCTCGAGCAGTACTTC; CDR3: CASSLSGLAGDLEQYF
size: many; V: TRBV2; D: NA; J: TRBJ2-1; DNA: TGTGCCAGCAGTGAACCCGGAGTATCATACAATGAGCAGTTCTTC; CDR3: CASSEPGVSYNEQFF
size: many; V: TRBV4-1; D: NA; J: TRBJ1-4; DNA: TGCGCCAGCGGGAGGGGATCAGGAGAAGAAAAACTGTTTTTT; CDR3: CASGRGSGEEKLFF
size: many; V: TRBV7-9; D: NA; J: TRBJ1-1; DNA: TGTGCCAGCGGGGACAATCTTAGGACTGAAGCTTTCTTT; CDR3: CASGDNLRTEAFF
size: many; V: TRBV9; D: NA; J: TRBJ1-1; DNA: TGTGCCAGCAGCGTAAGCCACAGACTGAACACTGAAGCTTTCTTT; CDR3: CASSVSHRLNTEAFF
size: few; V: TRBV14; D: TRBD1; J: TRBJ1-2; DNA: TGTGCCAGCAGCCGAGAGACAGGGTTTTCTCTTGGCTACACCTTC; CDR3: CASSRETGFSLGYTF
size: many; V: TRBV11-2; D: NA; J: TRBJ2-3; DNA: TGTGCCAGCAGCCTCACGGAGGCTAGCACAGATACGCAGTATTTT; CDR3: CASSLTEASTDTQYF
size: few; V: TRBV12-3/TRBV12-4; D: NA; J: TRBJ1-1; DNA: TGTGCCAGCAGTCAGGGCTGGTCGGAAGCTTTCTTT; CDR3: CASSQGWSEAFF
size: NA; V: TRBV27; D: NA; J: TRBJ2-7; DNA: TGTGCCAGCAGTTTATTAGGACGGACAGAAAAACCCTACGAGCAGTACTTC; CDR3: CASSLLGRTEKPYEQYF
size: NA; V: TRBV11-1; D: NA; J: TRBJ2-5; DNA: TGTGCCAGCGGGTCCGCCGCGGTAAGGCAAGAGACCCAGTACTTC; CDR3: CASGSAAVRQETQYF
size: few; V: TRBV9; D: TRBD2; J: TRBJ2-5; DNA: TGTGCCAGCGGTCGGGGAGGGCCGGTTGGGGAGACCCAGTACTTC; CDR3: CASGRGGPVGETQYF
size: once; V: TRBV5-1; D: NA; J: TRBJ1-1; DNA: TGCGCCAGCAGCTTGGTTCCTCAGGGGACGATCTTTGAATCTTTCTTT; CDR3: CASSLVPQGTIFESFF
size: few; V: TRBV20-1; D: TRBD1; J: TRBJ1-2; DNA: TGCAGTGCTAGAGTTGGGCGGACAGGGTCCCATGGCTACACCTTC; CDR3: CSARVGRTGSHGYTF
size: few; V: TRBV6-2/TRBV6-3; D: TRBD1; J: TRBJ1-1; DNA: TGTGCCAGCAGTTACACAGGGGCGGTTACCACTGAAGCTTTCTTT; CDR3: CASSYTGAVTTEAFF
size: many; V: TRBV28; D: TRBD1; J: TRBJ1-5; DNA: TGTGCCAGCAGTCCGACGCAGGGGGGAAACAATCAGCCCCAGCATTTT; CDR3: CASSPTQGGNNQPQHF
size: many; V: TRBV28; D: NA; J: TRBJ1-6; DNA: TGTGCCAGCAGCGCCCAGACAGGCTATAATTCACCCCTCCACTTT; CDR3: CASSAQTGYNSPLHF
size: many; V: TRBV28; D: TRBD1; J: TRBJ2-5; DNA: TGTGCCAGCAGTTTGCGGCCGGGACAGAGACAAGAGACCCAGTACTTC; CDR3: CASSLRPGQRQETQYF
size: many; V: TRBV10-3; D: NA; J: TRBJ2-1; DNA: TGTGCCATCAGTGAGAGGGAAAACAATGAGCAGTTCTTC; CDR3: CAISERENNEQFF
size: few; V: TRBV9; D: TRBD1; J: TRBJ1-1; DNA: TGTGCCAGCAGCGTAGATCCAGGGGGGATGAACACTGAAGCTTTCTTT; CDR3: CASSVDPGGMNTEAFF
size: few; V: TRBV5-1; D: TRBD1; J: TRBJ1-1; DNA: TGCGCCAGCAGCTTGGGACCGGACAGGGTCACTGAAGCTTTCTTT; CDR3: CASSLGPDRVTEAFF
size: few; V: TRBV10-3; D: NA; J: TRBJ2-1; DNA: TGTGCCATCAGTGAATTAGCGGAGACCCCCTACAATGAGCAGTTCTTC; CDR3: CAISELAETPYNEQFF
size: many; V: TRBV28; D: NA; J: TRBJ2-1; DNA: TGTGCCAGCAGGGGCAATGAGCAGTTCTTC; CDR3: CASRGNEQFF
size: many; V: TRBV12-3/TRBV12-4; D: NA; J: TRBJ2-5; DNA: TGTGCCAGCAGTTTATACGGGTACAGTCAAGAGACCCAGTACTTC; CDR3: CASSLYGYSQETQYF
size: NA; V: TRBV6-5; D: NA; J: TRBJ2-7; DNA: TGTGCCAGCAGTTACTCGTATATTGAGACAGGGAGGCCCTACGAGCAGTACTTC; CDR3: CASSYSYIETGRPYEQYF
size: many; V: TRBV7-8; D: TRBD2; J: TRBJ2-7; DNA: TGTGCCAGCAGCTTTGTAGCGGGAGCCTACGAGCAGTACTTC; CDR3: CASSFVAGAYEQYF
size: NA; V: TRBV7-3; D: TRBD2; J: TRBJ2-2; DNA: TGTGCCAGCAGCTTAACTAGCGGGAGTACGAACACCGGGGAGCTGTTTTTT; CDR3: CASSLTSGSTNTGELFF